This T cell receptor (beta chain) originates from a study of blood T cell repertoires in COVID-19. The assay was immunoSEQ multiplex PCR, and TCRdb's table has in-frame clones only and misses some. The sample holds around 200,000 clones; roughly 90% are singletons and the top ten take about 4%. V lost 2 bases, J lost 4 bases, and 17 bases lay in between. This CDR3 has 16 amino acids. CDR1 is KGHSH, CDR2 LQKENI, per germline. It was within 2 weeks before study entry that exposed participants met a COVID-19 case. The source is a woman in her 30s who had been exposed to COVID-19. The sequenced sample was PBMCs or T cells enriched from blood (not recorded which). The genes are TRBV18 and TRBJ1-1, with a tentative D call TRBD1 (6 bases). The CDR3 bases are TGTGCCAGCTCACCAAGTCCAGGGGCTTATGGCACTGAAGCTTTCTTT. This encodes CASSPSPGAYGTEAFF.